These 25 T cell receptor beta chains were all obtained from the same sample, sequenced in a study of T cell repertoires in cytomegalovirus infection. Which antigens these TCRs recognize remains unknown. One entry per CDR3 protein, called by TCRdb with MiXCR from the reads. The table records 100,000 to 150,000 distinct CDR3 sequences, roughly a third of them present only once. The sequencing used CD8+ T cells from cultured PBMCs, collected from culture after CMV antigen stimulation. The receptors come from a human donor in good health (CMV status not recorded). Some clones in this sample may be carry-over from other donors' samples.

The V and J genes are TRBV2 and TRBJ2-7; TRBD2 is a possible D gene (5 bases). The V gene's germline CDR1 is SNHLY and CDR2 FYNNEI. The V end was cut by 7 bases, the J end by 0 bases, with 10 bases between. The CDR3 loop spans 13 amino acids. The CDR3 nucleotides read TGTGCCAGCACGGGATCTCCCTCCTACGAGCAGTACTTC. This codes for CASTGSPSYEQYF.

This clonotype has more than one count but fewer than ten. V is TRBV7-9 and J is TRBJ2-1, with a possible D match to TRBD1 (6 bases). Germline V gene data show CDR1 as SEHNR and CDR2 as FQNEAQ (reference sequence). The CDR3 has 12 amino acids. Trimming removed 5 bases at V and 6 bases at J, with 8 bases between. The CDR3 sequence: CASSRGINEQFF. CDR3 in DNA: TGTGCCAGCAGCAGGGGGATCAATGAGCAGTTCTTC. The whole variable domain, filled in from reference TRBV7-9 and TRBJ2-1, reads DTGVSQNPRHKITKRGQNVTFRCDPISEHNRLYWYRQTLGQGPEFLTYFQNEAQLEKSRLLSDRFSAERPKGSFSTLEIQRTEQGDSAMYLCASSRGINEQFFGPGTRLTVL.

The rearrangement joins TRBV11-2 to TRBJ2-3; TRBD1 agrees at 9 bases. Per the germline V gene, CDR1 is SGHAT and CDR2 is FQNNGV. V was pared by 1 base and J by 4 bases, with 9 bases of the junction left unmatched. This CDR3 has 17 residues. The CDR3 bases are TGTGCCAGCAGCTTAGTGGGACAGGGATTTTCGGCAGATACGCAGTATTTT. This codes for CASSLVGQGFSADTQYF.

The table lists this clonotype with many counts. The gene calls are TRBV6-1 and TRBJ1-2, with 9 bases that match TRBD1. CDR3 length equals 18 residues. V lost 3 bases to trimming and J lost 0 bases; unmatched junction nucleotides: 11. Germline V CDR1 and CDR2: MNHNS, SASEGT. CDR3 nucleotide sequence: TGTGCCAGCAGTGAGACCCGGTGGGGACAGGGACCTAACTATGGCTACACCTTC. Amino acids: CASSETRWGQGPNYGYTF.

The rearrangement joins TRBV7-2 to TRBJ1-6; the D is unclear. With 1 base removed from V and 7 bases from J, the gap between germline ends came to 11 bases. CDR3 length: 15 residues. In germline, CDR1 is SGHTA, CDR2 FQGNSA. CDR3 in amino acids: CASSLGVWGNSPLHF. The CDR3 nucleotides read TGTGCCAGCAGCTTAGGGGTCTGGGGAAATTCACCCCTCCACTTT. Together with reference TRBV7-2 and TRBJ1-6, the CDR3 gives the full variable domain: GAGVSQSPSNKVTEKGKDVELRCDPISGHTALYWYRQSLGQGLEFLIYFQGNSAPDKSGLPSDRFSAERTGGSVSTLTIQRTQQEDSAVYLCASSLGVWGNSPLHFGNGTRLTVT.

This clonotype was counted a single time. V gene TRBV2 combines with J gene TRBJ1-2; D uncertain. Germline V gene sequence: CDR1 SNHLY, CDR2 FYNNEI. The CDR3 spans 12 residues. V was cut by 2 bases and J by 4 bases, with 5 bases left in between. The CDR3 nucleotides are TGTGCCAGCAGTGAAAACCCCTATGGCTACACCTTC. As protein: CASSENPYGYTF.

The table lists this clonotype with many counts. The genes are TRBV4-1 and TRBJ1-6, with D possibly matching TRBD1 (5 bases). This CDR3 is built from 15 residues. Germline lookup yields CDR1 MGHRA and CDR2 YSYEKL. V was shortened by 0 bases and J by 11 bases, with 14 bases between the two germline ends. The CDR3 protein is CASSQDGTPGAPLHF. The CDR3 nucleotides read TGCGCCAGCAGCCAAGATGGGACGCCGGGAGCACCCCTCCACTTT.

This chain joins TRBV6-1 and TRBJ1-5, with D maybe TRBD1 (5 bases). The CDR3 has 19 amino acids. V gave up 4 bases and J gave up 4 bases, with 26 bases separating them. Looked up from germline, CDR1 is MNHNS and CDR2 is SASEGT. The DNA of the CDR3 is TGTGCCAGCAGTGGGACAAACAGAAACCCACTGGGCCTAAATCAGCCCCAGCATTTT. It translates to CASSGTNRNPLGLNQPQHF.

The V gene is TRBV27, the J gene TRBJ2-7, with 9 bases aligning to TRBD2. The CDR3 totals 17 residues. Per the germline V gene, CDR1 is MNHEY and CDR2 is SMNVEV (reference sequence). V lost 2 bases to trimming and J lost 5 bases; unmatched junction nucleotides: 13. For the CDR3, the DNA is TGTGCCAGCAGTTTACGAGCCCCGAGTAGCGGGGGAGACGAGCAGTACTTC. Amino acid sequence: CASSLRAPSSGGDEQYF.

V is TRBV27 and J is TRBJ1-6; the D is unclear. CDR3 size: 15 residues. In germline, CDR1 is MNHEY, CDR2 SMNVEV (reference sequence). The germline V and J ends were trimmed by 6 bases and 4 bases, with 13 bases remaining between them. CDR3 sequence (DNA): TGTGCCAGCAGAGAGCAGAATTCTTATAATTCACCCCTCCACTTT. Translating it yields CASREQNSYNSPLHF.

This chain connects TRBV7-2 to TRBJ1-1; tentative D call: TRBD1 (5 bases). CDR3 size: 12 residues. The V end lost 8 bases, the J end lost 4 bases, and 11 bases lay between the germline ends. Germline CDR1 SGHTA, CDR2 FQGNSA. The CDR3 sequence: CASGQIGTEAFF. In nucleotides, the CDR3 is TGTGCCAGCGGACAAATTGGCACTGAAGCTTTCTTT.

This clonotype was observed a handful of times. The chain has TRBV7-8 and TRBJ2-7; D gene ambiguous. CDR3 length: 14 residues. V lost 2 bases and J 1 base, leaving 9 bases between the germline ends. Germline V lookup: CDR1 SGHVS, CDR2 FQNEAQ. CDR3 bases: TGTGCCAGCAGCTTATATCCAGGTTCCTACGAGCAGTACTTC. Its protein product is CASSLYPGSYEQYF.

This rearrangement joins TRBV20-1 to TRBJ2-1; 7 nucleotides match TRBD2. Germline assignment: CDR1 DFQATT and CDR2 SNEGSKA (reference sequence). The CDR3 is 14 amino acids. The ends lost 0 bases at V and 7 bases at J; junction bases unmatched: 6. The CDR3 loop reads CSAREFRRGNEQFF. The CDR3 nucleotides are TGCAGTGCTAGAGAGTTTAGGCGGGGGAATGAGCAGTTCTTC.

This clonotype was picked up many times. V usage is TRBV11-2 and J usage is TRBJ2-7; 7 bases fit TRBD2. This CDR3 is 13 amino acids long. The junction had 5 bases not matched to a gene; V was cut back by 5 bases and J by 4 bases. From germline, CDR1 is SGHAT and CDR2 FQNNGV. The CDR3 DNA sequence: TGTGCCAGCAGCAACGGGGAGGGTTACGAGCAGTACTTC. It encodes CASSNGEGYEQYF.

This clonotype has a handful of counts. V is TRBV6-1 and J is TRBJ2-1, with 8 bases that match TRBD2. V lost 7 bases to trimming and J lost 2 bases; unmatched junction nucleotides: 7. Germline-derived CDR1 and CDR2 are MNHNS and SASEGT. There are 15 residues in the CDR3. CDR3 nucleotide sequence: TGTGCCAGCACGGGAGGGTTGAGCGCCTACAATGAGCAGTTCTTC. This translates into CASTGGLSAYNEQFF.

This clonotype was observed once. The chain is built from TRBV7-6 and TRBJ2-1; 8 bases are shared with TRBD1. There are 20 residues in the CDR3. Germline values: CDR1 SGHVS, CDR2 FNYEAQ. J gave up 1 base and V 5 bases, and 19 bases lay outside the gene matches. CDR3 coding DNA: TGTGCCAGCAGCCTAGAACCGGGACAGGTGGGCGTCAGGTCCTACAATGAGCAGTTCTTC. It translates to CASSLEPGQVGVRSYNEQFF.

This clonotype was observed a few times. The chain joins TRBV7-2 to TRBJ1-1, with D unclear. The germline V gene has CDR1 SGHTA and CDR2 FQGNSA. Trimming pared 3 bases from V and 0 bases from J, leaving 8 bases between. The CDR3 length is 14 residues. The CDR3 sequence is CASSFRSMNTEAFF. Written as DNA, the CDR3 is TGTGCCAGCAGCTTCAGGTCCATGAACACTGAAGCTTTCTTT.

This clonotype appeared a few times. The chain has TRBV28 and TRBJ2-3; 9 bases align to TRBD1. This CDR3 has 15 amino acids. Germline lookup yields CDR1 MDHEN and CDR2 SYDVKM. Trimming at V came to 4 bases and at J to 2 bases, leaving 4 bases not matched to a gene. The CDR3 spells CASSWGQGSTDTQYF. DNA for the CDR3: TGTGCCAGCAGTTGGGGACAGGGATCCACAGATACGCAGTATTTT.

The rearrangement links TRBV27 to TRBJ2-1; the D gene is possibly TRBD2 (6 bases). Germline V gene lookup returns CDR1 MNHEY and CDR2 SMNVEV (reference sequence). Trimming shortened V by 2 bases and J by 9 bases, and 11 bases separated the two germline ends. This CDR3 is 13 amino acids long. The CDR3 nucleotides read TGTGCCAGCAGTTTAAGTGCGGGGAGTGAGCAGTTCTTC. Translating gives CASSLSAGSEQFF.

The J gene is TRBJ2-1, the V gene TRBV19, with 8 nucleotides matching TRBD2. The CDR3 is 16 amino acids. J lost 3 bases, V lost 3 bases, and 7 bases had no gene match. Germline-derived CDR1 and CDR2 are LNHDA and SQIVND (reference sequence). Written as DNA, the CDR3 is TGTGCCAGTAGTATTTCACGGGGGGGCATCTACAATGAGCAGTTCTTC. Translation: CASSISRGGIYNEQFF.

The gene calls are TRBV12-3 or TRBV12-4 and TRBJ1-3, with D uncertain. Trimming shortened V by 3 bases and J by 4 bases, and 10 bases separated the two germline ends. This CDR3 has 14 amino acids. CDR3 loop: CASSFGTGGNTIYF. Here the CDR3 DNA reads TGTGCCAGCAGTTTCGGTACGGGAGGAAACACCATATATTTT.

DNA for the CDR3: TGTGCCAGCAGTTTAGGACACCCCACCGGGGAGCTGTTTTTT. Translation gives CASSLGHPTGELFF. The V and J genes are TRBV27 and TRBJ2-2; tentative D call: TRBD1 (5 bases). Trimming took 2 bases from V and 4 from J, leaving 8 bases between them. CDR3 length: 14 residues. Germline lookup yields CDR1 MNHEY and CDR2 SMNVEV (reference sequence).

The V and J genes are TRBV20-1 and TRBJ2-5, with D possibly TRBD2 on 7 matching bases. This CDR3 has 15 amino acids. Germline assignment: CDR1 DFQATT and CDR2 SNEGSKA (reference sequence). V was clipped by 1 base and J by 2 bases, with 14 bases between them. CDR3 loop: CSARARGREQETQYF. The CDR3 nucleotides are TGCAGTGCTAGAGCGCGGGGGCGCGAACAAGAGACCCAGTACTTC.

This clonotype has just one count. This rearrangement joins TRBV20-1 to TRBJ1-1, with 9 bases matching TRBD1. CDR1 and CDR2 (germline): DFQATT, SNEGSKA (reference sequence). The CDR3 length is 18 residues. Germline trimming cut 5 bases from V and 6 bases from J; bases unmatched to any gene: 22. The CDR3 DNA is TGCAGTGCTCTAGACGTGCAGGGACAGGGACGATTTACGCCTGAAGCTTTCTTT. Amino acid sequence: CSALDVQGQGRFTPEAFF.

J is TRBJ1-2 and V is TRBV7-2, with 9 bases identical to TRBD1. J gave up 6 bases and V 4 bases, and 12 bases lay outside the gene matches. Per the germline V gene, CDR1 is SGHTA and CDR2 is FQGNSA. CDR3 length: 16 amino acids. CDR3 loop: CASSWAGQGDFNGYTF. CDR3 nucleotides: TGTGCCAGCAGCTGGGCGGGACAGGGAGATTTCAATGGCTACACCTTC.